This T cell receptor beta chain was retrieved from a study of blood T cells in healthy people across ages. Points from the study as a whole: More naive CD4+ cells and higher diversity were found in long-lived than in aged donors.

The authors ran a second PCR of 7 to 11 cycles using a sample-barcoded 5' primer and a J-beta primer mix. A 12-random-nucleotide template-switch adaptor tagged each cDNA molecule. TCRdb reanalysed the 5' RACE reads using MiXCR and keeps one entry per CDR3 protein. Of over a million distinct CDR3 sequences listed, around 45% were seen once; the top ten hold about 20%. About this clonotype itself: What it binds is unknown.

This CDR3 region has 18 residues. Germline CDR1 reads DFQATT; CDR2 reads SNEGSKA (reference sequence). Losses at the gene ends were 3 bases for V and 3 bases for J; bases not matched to a gene: 15. Aged roughly 6 to 100, donors were systemically healthy Caucasians from Russia. The study isolated at least 6.5 million PBMCs from each sample. The chain employs TRBV20-1 and TRBJ2-1; 9 bases are a match to TRBD2. The sequenced material came from blood. The sequence was obtained from a woman aged 55-75 years in good health. The CDR3 protein is CSARPPGRTSARYNEQFF. CDR3 sequence (DNA): TGCAGTGCTAGGCCTCCAGGAAGGACTAGCGCCCGCTACAATGAGCAGTTCTTC.